What follows describes a single TCR beta chain. Its antigen is undetermined. This entry comes from a study of regulatory T cells. General study results and limits: In CD3G-deficient patients, conventional CD4+ T cells were enriched for hydrophobic CDR3 residues at positions 6 and 7. Regulatory T cells showed the strongest V-J pair restriction and V/J gene skewing among patient repertoires.

V lost 2 bases, J lost 1 base, and 9 bases lay in between. This CDR3 contains 15 residues. Germline CDR1 and CDR2: KGHSH and LQKENI. At testing, patients were 2 to 39 years old, with reduced naive and increased memory T-cell proportions. CD4+ cells were sorted into CD25-high CD127-low regulatory cells and CD25-low CD127-high conventional cells. Amplification used 52 TRBV primers and 13 TRBJ primers. Using immunoSEQ multiplex PCR, the repertoire was profiled, and TCRdb retains in-frame clones only, with some absent. The table includes almost 30,000 clones, about nine tenths detected once. Sequenced: conventional CD4+ T cells sorted from blood. The chain links TRBV18 to TRBJ1-5; D not resolved. The receptor's source is a person under 35 with CD3G deficiency. DNA for the CDR3: TGTGCCAGCTCACCATCGACCGCGAGCAATCAGCCCCAGCATTTT. The encoded protein is CASSPSTASNQPQHF.